This T cell receptor beta chain was captured by sequencing in a study of T cells in Graves' hyperthyroidism and ophthalmopathy. The V end lost 2 bases, the J end lost 2 bases, and 8 bases lay between the germline ends. The CDR3 extends over 14 amino acids. CDR1 and CDR2 (germline): SGHTA, FQGNSA. The investigators amplified TCR beta CDR3 regions from RNA transcripts. First-round RT-PCR with HTBI primers amplified the TCR CDR3 region. TCRdb called the multiplex PCR reads again in MiXCR, with one record for every CDR3 protein. The sample yields more than 650,000 distinct CDR3 sequences, 11% to 15% seen once. This clonotype was counted a few times. Its matching antigen is unknown. It was 10 ml of fresh peripheral blood that supplied the PBMCs. Findings and limits, study-wide: By a 13 V-J model, ophthalmopathy was set apart from stable hyperthyroidism. The blood repertoire included most of the expanded thyroid clonotypes above 0.001. A median around 6 months before onset, the model predicted ophthalmopathy.

V gene TRBV7-2 combines with J gene TRBJ2-3; D unclear. The TCR originated in a woman aged 18 to 35 with Graves' hyperthyroidism. Specimen: blood. CDR3 region: CASSLYGDTDTQYF. As DNA, the CDR3 is TGTGCCAGCAGCTTATATGGGGACACAGATACGCAGTATTTT.